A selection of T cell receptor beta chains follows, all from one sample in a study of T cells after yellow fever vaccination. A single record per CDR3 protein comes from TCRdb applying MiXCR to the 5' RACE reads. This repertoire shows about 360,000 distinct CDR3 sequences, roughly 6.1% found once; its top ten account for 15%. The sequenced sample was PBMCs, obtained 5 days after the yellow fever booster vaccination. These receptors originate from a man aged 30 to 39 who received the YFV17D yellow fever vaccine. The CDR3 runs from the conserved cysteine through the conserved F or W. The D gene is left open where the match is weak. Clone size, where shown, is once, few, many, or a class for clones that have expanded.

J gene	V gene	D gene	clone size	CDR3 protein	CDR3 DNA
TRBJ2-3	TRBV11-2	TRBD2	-	CASSPLSGGGPADTQYF	TGTGCCAGCAGCCCTCTCTCCGGGGGAGGGCCCGCAGATACGCAGTATTTT
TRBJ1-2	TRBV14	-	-	CASSQDLRGGHSSANYGYTF	TGTGCCAGCAGCCAAGATTTAAGAGGAGGTCACAGCTCTGCTAACTATGGCTACACCTTC
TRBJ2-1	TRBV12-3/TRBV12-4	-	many	CASSRGSNNEQFF	TGTGCCAGCAGCCGCGGCAGCAACAATGAGCAGTTCTTC
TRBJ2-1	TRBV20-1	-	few	CSAAAKFF	TGCAGTGCCGCAGCGAAGTTCTTC
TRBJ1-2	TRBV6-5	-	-	CASSYRRVAYGYTF	TGTGCCAGCAGTTACCGCCGTGTTGCCTATGGCTACACCTTC
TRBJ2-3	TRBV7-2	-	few	CASSPTGFAGTQYF	TGTGCCAGCAGCCCCACCGGCTTCGCCGGTACGCAGTATTTT
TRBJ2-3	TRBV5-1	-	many	CASSLELTTDTQYF	TGCGCCAGCAGCTTGGAGCTTACCACAGATACGCAGTATTTT
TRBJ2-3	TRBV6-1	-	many	CATEHGTSTDTQYF	TGTGCCACCGAGCACGGGACTAGCACAGATACGCAGTATTTT
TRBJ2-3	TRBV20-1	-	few	CSASSGTASTDTQYF	TGCAGTGCAAGCTCCGGGACTGCCAGCACAGATACGCAGTATTTT
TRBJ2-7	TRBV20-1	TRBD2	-	CSVGPSGTYEQYF	TGCAGCGTCGGGCCTAGCGGGACCTACGAGCAGTACTTC
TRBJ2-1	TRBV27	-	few	CASSYEGSYNEQFF	TGTGCCAGCAGTTACGAGGGGTCTTACAATGAGCAGTTCTTC
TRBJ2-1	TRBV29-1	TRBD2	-	CSADGRTGTTSEQFF	TGCAGCGCCGATGGCCGAACCGGGACTACCTCCGAGCAGTTCTTC
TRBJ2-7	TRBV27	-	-	CASSLAGISGYEQYF	TGTGCCAGCAGTTTAGCGGGTATCAGCGGCTACGAGCAGTACTTC
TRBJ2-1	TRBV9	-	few	CASSPRPSLVNYEQFF	TGTGCCAGCAGCCCCCGACCGTCCCTAGTTAACTATGAGCAGTTCTTC
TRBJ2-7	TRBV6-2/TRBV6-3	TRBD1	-	CASSPSGQRLYEQYF	TGTGCCAGCAGCCCCTCGGGACAGAGACTGTACGAGCAGTACTTC
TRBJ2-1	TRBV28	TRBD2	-	CASSLFGGRSYNEQFF	TGTGCCAGCAGTTTATTCGGCGGGAGATCCTACAATGAGCAGTTCTTC
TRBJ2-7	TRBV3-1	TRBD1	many	CASTPGQGSYEQYF	TGTGCCAGCACCCCGGGACAGGGATCCTACGAGCAGTACTTC
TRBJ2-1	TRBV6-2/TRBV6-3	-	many	CASSYSFGEQFF	TGTGCCAGCAGTTACTCCTTTGGTGAGCAGTTCTTC
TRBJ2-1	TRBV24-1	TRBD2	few	CATSVSGSLNEQFF	TGTGCCACCAGTGTTAGCGGGAGCCTCAATGAGCAGTTCTTC
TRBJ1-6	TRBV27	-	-	CASSLIGFGSPLHF	TGTGCCAGCAGTTTAATAGGGTTCGGTTCACCCCTCCACTTT
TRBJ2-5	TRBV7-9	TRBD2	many	CASSPGTSVQETQYF	TGTGCCAGCAGCCCCGGGACTAGCGTCCAAGAGACCCAGTACTTC
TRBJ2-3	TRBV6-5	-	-	CASSFYGTVTDTQYF	TGTGCCAGCAGTTTCTACGGGACGGTCACAGATACGCAGTATTTT
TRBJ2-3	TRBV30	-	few	CAWSVNTYTQYF	TGTGCCTGGAGTGTAAATACTTATACGCAGTATTTT
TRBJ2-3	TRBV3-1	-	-	CASSSQRAFTDTQYF	TGTGCCAGCAGCAGCCAGCGGGCGTTCACAGATACGCAGTATTTT